Following are 17 T cell receptor beta chains from one sample sequenced in a study of PD-1 blockade in classical Hodgkin lymphoma. Using immunoSEQ multiplex PCR, the repertoire was profiled, and TCRdb retains in-frame clones only, with some absent. This sample has approximately 44,000 clones, with 66% found just once. Time point indicated: cycle 4 day 1 (C4D1), after 5 to 7 weeks of nivolumab. Every one of the patients relapsed after autologous stem cell transplantation (brentuximab vedotin exposure was variable). Sequences were derived from peripheral blood mononuclear cells (PBMCs), sampled before the fourth cycle of nivolumab. Receptor source: a human donor with classical Hodgkin lymphoma.

This clone has just one count. The chain has TRBV5-6 and TRBJ1-1; D gene ambiguous. Trimming cost V 9 bases and J 3 bases, with 21 bases left between them. The CDR3 loop spans 15 amino acids. CDR1 SGHDT and CDR2 YYEEEE come from the germline V gene. The CDR3: CANENTARRDTEAFF. CDR3 DNA sequence: TGTGCCAACGAGAACACCGCGCGACGGGACACTGAAGCTTTCTTT.

J is TRBJ2-7 and V is TRBV7-6; a weak D match, TRBD1 (6 bases). There are 15 residues in the CDR3. Germline V gives CDR1 SGHVS, CDR2 FNYEAQ. Trimming took off 4 bases at V and 1 base at J, with 14 bases between the two ends. The CDR3 DNA reads TGTGCCAGCAGCTCCGGGACACTTAATTCCTACGAGCAGTACTTC. It yields the protein CASSSGTLNSYEQYF.

The chain carries TRBV28 and TRBJ2-7; no clear D gene. The CDR3 spans 13 residues. Germline V gene sequence: CDR1 MDHEN, CDR2 SYDVKM. V was shortened by 7 bases and J by 1 base, with 11 bases between the two germline ends. The CDR3 is CASTRTNSYEQYF. CDR3 DNA: TGTGCCAGCACCCGTACGAATTCCTACGAGCAGTACTTC.

The chain is built from TRBV5-1 and TRBJ2-7, with no clear D. The CDR3 runs 14 residues. Trimming took off 4 bases at V and 2 bases at J, with 13 bases between the two ends. Germline loops: CDR1 SGHRS, CDR2 YFSETQ. Here the CDR3 reads CASSVSVNAYEQYF. In DNA, the CDR3 is TGCGCCAGCAGCGTATCCGTGAACGCCTACGAGCAGTACTTC.

The chain recombines TRBV30 with TRBJ2-5; D may correspond to TRBD1 or TRBD2 (5 bases each). This CDR3 contains 14 residues. Trimming shortened V by 0 bases and J by 2 bases, and 10 bases separated the two germline ends. CDR1 is GTSNPN, CDR2 SVGIG, per germline (reference sequence). This CDR3 reads CAWSVLGVQETQYF. CDR3 bases: TGTGCCTGGAGTGTACTGGGGGTACAAGAGACCCAGTACTTC.

The rearrangement uses TRBV5-1 and TRBJ1-1, with D perhaps TRBD1 (5 bases). Germline V gene lookup returns CDR1 SGHRS and CDR2 YFSETQ. Trimming took 2 bases from V and 2 from J, leaving 10 bases between them. The CDR3 extends over 14 amino acids. CDR3 protein: CASSLDSTNTEAFF. The DNA for the CDR3 is TGCGCCAGCAGCTTAGACAGTACAAACACTGAAGCTTTCTTT. Complete variable domain (other parts from reference TRBV5-1 and TRBJ1-1): KAGVTQTPRYLIKTRGQQVTLSCSPISGHRSVSWYQQTPGQGLQFLFEYFSETQRNKGNFPGRFSGRQFSNSRSEMNVSTLELGDSALYLCASSLDSTNTEAFFGQGTRLTVV.

This clone was seen more than once but under ten times. The V call is TRBV7-3, the J call TRBJ2-2; 7 nucleotides agree with TRBD1. CDR3 length: 14 amino acids. Looked up from germline, CDR1 is SGHTA and CDR2 is FQGTGA. The ends lost 5 bases at V and 4 bases at J; junction bases unmatched: 4. This CDR3 is CASSPGTATGELFF. The CDR3 DNA is TGTGCCAGCAGCCCCGGGACAGCCACCGGGGAGCTGTTTTTT.

The chain is built from TRBV5-1 and TRBJ2-7, with D unresolved. The germline V and J ends were trimmed by 5 bases and 0 bases, with 15 bases remaining between them. CDR1 SGHRS and CDR2 YFSETQ come from the germline V gene. The CDR3 covers 15 residues. The CDR3 sequence: CASSGSALSSYEQYF. CDR3 coding DNA: TGCGCCAGCAGTGGGTCAGCGTTGAGCTCCTACGAGCAGTACTTC.

This clone has ten or more counts. The chain has TRBV10-3 and TRBJ1-5, with 8 bases fitting TRBD1. After removal of 10 bases from V and 5 bases from J, the junction contained 10 bases not matched to a gene. CDR1 ENHRY and CDR2 SYGVKD come from the germline V gene. The CDR3 covers 14 residues. CDR3: CATGGTGGDQPQHF. In DNA form, the CDR3 reads TGTGCCACCGGAGGGACAGGAGGGGATCAGCCCCAGCATTTT.

This clone was observed a few times. The chain carries TRBV4-3 and TRBJ2-5, with a tentative D call TRBD1 (6 bases). Between the trimmed V and J ends, which lost 4 bases and 1 base, there was a span of 13 bases. Germline loops: CDR1 LGHNA, CDR2 YSLEER. The CDR3 is 15 residues long. The CDR3 sequence is CASSPDRSRQETQYF. The CDR3 nucleotides are TGCGCCAGCAGCCCAGACAGGTCTCGCCAAGAGACCCAGTACTTC.

The J gene is TRBJ2-3, the V gene TRBV9; D is possibly TRBD2 (5 bases). With 4 bases removed from V and 6 bases from J, the gap between germline ends came to 15 bases. There are 14 residues in the CDR3. Germline values: CDR1 SGDLS, CDR2 YYNGEE. For the CDR3, the DNA is TGTGCCAGCAGCCCCCCGGGGAATGAGGATACGCAGTATTTT. It yields the protein CASSPPGNEDTQYF.

The V call is TRBV28, the J call TRBJ1-1, with D possibly matching TRBD1 (5 bases). Trimming shortened V by 6 bases and J by 5 bases, and 13 bases separated the two germline ends. CDR1 is MDHEN, CDR2 SYDVKM, per germline. The CDR3 runs to 13 residues. The CDR3 here is CASSIGAWTEAFF. CDR3 nucleotides: TGTGCCAGCAGCATAGGGGCGTGGACTGAAGCTTTCTTT.

The chain employs TRBV4-3 and TRBJ1-1, with no clear D. V was pared by 0 bases and J by 7 bases, with 12 bases between. This CDR3 is built from 14 residues. The germline gives CDR1 LGHNA, CDR2 YSLEER. CDR3 region: CASSQDEIRSEAFF. CDR3 nucleotides: TGCGCCAGCAGCCAAGATGAGATTAGGAGTGAAGCTTTCTTT.

This clone was counted only a few times. The genes are TRBV10-1 and TRBJ2-2; 11 bases align to TRBD1. The CDR3 sequence is 17 residues long. J was trimmed by 1 base and V by 4 bases; bases with no gene match: 5. In germline, CDR1 is WNHNN, CDR2 SYGVQD (reference sequence). The CDR3 bases are TGCGCCAGCAGTGGACCGGGACAGGGGGGGAACACCGGGGAGCTGTTTTTT. Protein sequence: CASSGPGQGGNTGELFF.

This chain uses TRBV6-9 with TRBJ1-1, with D unresolved. The V gene's germline CDR1 is MNHGY and CDR2 SVAAGI. V was cut by 3 bases and J by 1 base, with 6 bases left in between. The CDR3 extends over 13 amino acids. CDR3 nucleotides: TGTGCCAGCAGTTACGGCCCGAACACTGAAGCTTTCTTT. Its translation is CASSYGPNTEAFF.

The chain joins TRBV19 to TRBJ2-2; 8 nucleotides align to TRBD1. The CDR3 loop spans 18 amino acids. Germline CDR1 is LNHDA and CDR2 is SQIVND (reference sequence). Germline trimming cut 7 bases from V and 8 bases from J; bases unmatched to any gene: 21. The CDR3 region is CASTALRAGGFLPGELFF. CDR3 nucleotide sequence: TGTGCCAGTACCGCGCTTCGGGCAGGGGGCTTTTTACCGGGGGAGCTGTTTTTT.

This chain joins TRBV5-4 and TRBJ2-7; perhaps TRBD2 as D (5 bases). Germline-derived CDR1 and CDR2 are SGHNT and YYREEE (reference sequence). V lost 4 bases and J lost 2, with 16 bases in between. The CDR3 loop spans 15 amino acids. The DNA of the CDR3 is TGTGCCAGCAGCCCCGGAGGTCCAGGCGCCTACGAGCAGTACTTC. This sequence encodes CASSPGGPGAYEQYF. Variable domain in full (rest from reference TRBV5-4 and TRBJ2-7): ETGVTQSPTHLIKTRGQQVTLRCSSQSGHNTVSWYQQALGQGPQFIFQYYREEENGRGNFPPRFSGLQFPNYSSELNVNALELDDSALYLCASSPGGPGAYEQYFGPGTRLTVT.